The T cell receptor (beta chain) described here comes from a study of blood T cell repertoires in COVID-19. Study-level background: Collection of acute and convalescent COVID-19 samples took place in the United States, Italy and Spain. The cDNA or gDNA used as material had been derived from T cells, B-cell-depleted T cells, or PBMCs.

Source study methods: Reference gene primers were amplified, and this amplification served to estimate nucleated cell counts. Using immunoSEQ multiplex PCR, the repertoire was profiled, and TCRdb retains in-frame clones only, with some absent. V and J calls and clone size come straight from that table; D and trimming were deduced from the DNA. In the table there are a few hundred thousand clones, roughly nine tenths of which are singletons. With 6 bases removed from V and 5 bases from J, the gap between germline ends came to 7 bases. The CDR3 spans 12 residues. The sample was peripheral blood. This sequence was found in a man younger than 35 with active or convalescent COVID-19. The V and J genes are TRBV12-3 or TRBV12-4 and TRBJ2-2; no definite D call. CDR3 in DNA: TGTGCCAGCAGCCTTATAACCGGGGAGCTGTTTTTT. Protein: CASSLITGELFF.